This is a list of T cell receptor beta chains from one sample in a study of T cells in narcolepsy. Repertoires were generated with immunoSEQ multiplex PCR, while TCRdb's copy carries only in-frame clones and drops some. The sample lists more than 20,000 clones, about 92% occurring once. The source material was CD45RA- memory CD4+ T cells from PBMCs. These receptors all come from a human donor with narcolepsy. CDR3s include the opening cysteine and the closing phenylalanine or tryptophan. D genes are given only for firm matches. Size tells how often a clone was seen (once, few, many) or the class of an expanded clone, and some rows leave it out.

V gene	D gene	J gene	clone size	CDR3 DNA	CDR3 protein
TRBV12-5	TRBD2	TRBJ2-5	.	TGTGCTAGTGGGAAAGCGGGAGGGGAAGGAACCCAGTACTTC	CASGKAGGEGTQYF
TRBV7-9	TRBD1	TRBJ2-4	.	TGTGCCAGCAGCCTGACAGGGGGAGCCAAAAACATTCAGTACTTC	CASSLTGGAKNIQYF
TRBV5-6	.	TRBJ2-1	.	TGTGCCAGCAGCTCCGCTAGGGGTGGGAATGAGCAGTTCTTC	CASSSARGGNEQFF
TRBV7-2	.	TRBJ2-1	once	TGTGCCAGCAGCTCAGGGGCAACTATCTCCTACAATGAGCAGTTCTTC	CASSSGATISYNEQFF
TRBV18	.	TRBJ1-2	.	TGTGCCAGCTCACCTTCCGGGACAACGAACTATGGCTACACCTTC	CASSPSGTTNYGYTF
TRBV7-2	TRBD1	TRBJ1-1	once	TGTGCCAGCAGTCAACAGGGGCTCGGTGAAGCTTTCTTT	CASSQQGLGEAFF
TRBV19	.	TRBJ2-6	.	TGTGCCAGTAGTATCCCCGGGGGCAGCTCTGGGGCCAACGTCCTGACTTTC	CASSIPGGSSGANVLTF
TRBV7-6	.	TRBJ1-3	.	TGTGCCAGCAGCCCCCGAGTTGGGGGTGGTGGAAACACCATATATTTT	CASSPRVGGGGNTIYF
TRBV11-2	.	TRBJ1-1	once	TGTGCCAGCAGCTTAGTGAGGCGGGACGTCCCATTGAACACTGAAGCTTTCTTT	CASSLVRRDVPLNTEAFF
TRBV2	TRBD1	TRBJ1-2	.	TGTGCCAGCAGTGAGCGACAGGGGTCCTATGGCTACACCTTC	CASSERQGSYGYTF
TRBV25-1	.	TRBJ2-7	.	TGTGCCAGCAGTTCAGCTGGGGGCTACGAGCAGTACTTC	CASSSAGGYEQYF
TRBV7-3	.	TRBJ2-5	.	TGTGCCAGCAGCCCTGGAGGGGGGTTGGAGACCCAGTACTTC	CASSPGGGLETQYF
TRBV29-1	.	TRBJ2-3	.	TGCAGCGTTGAAGGGGGGGTGAGTGAAGATACGCAGTATTTT	CSVEGGVSEDTQYF
TRBV28	TRBD2	TRBJ2-7	once	TGTGCCAGCAGTTTCGGGTATAGCCTAGCGGGAGAGGTTTGGACCTACGAGCAGTACTTC	CASSFGYSLAGEVWTYEQYF
TRBV7-9	TRBD2	TRBJ2-5	.	TGTGCCAGCAGCCCTGGACTAGCGGGAGGGAGCCTGTACCAAGAGACCCAGTACTTC	CASSPGLAGGSLYQETQYF
TRBV28	.	TRBJ1-5	.	TGTGCCAGCAGTGTACAGGGTCAGCCCCAGCATTTT	CASSVQGQPQHF
TRBV15	.	TRBJ1-1	.	TGTGCCACCAGCAGAGAACCCCCCAGGGGCACTGAAGCTTTCTTT	CATSREPPRGTEAFF
TRBV10-2	.	TRBJ2-1	.	TGCGCCAGCAGTGAGATGGGGGACTCCTACAATGAGCAGTTCTTC	CASSEMGDSYNEQFF
TRBV28	TRBD2	TRBJ2-1	.	TGTGCCAGCAGTTGGCCTAGCGGGCTTTACAATGAGCAGTTCTTC	CASSWPSGLYNEQFF
TRBV6-6	.	TRBJ1-5	few	TGTGCCAGCAGTTACTCGAGCAATCAGCCCCAGCATTTT	CASSYSSNQPQHF
TRBV2	.	TRBJ1-5	.	TGTGCCAGCAGAGAACAGTATAGCAATCAGCCCCAGCATTTT	CASREQYSNQPQHF
TRBV5-4	.	TRBJ2-5	.	TGTGCCAGCAGCTTGCGCGGGGCCGAGACCCAGTACTTC	CASSLRGAETQYF
TRBV5-1	TRBD2	TRBJ2-2	.	TGCGCCAGCAGCAGAGGGACTAAGGGGGAGCTGTTTTTT	CASSRGTKGELFF
TRBV11-2	TRBD1	TRBJ1-2	.	TGTGCCAGCAGCGCGACAGGGTTATTTGGCTACACCTTC	CASSATGLFGYTF
TRBV7-2	.	TRBJ2-1	.	TGTGCCAGCAGCTTAGTCGGAAACCCCAATGAGCAGTTCTTC	CASSLVGNPNEQFF
TRBV6-6	TRBD2	TRBJ2-7	.	TGTGCCAGCAGTTATAGGCGGGAGGGCGAGCAGTACTTC	CASSYRREGEQYF
TRBV19	.	TRBJ2-7	once	TGTGCCAGTAGTATATCGGAGAGGGCCTCCTACGAGCAGTACTTC	CASSISERASYEQYF
TRBV10-1	.	TRBJ2-2	.	TGCGCCAGCAGTGGGACAGGGTGTATAGCGGGTAACACCGGGGAGCTGTTTTTT	CASSGTGCIAGNTGELFF
TRBV28	.	TRBJ1-4	once	TGTGCCAGCACCCCACGGTCGGAAAAACTGTTTTTT	CASTPRSEKLFF
TRBV27	.	TRBJ1-2	.	TGTGCCAGCAGTAAAAACACAGGAGAGGGTGGCTACACCTTC	CASSKNTGEGGYTF
TRBV7-2	.	TRBJ1-2	.	TGTGCCAGCAGCCTCCGGACCCGCGACACAGGGGGCTACACCTTC	CASSLRTRDTGGYTF
TRBV7-2	TRBD2	TRBJ2-7	.	TGTGCCAGCAGCTCCCAATTCGCGGGAGTGAAAGGCGACGAGCAGTACTTC	CASSSQFAGVKGDEQYF
TRBV7-2	TRBD2	TRBJ2-3	.	TGTGCCAGCAGCTCAGCGGGAGTGAAAACAGATACGCAGTATTTT	CASSSAGVKTDTQYF
TRBV6-5	.	TRBJ1-1	.	TGTGCCAGCAGTGGGGGGGGGCGGGCTTTCTTT	CASSGGGRAFF
TRBV19	.	TRBJ2-2	.	TGTGCCAGTAGTATAGGGAGAGTTTCCGGGGAGCTGTTTTTT	CASSIGRVSGELFF